The 4 T cell receptor beta chains below come from one sample, sequenced in a study of T-cell memory formation after mild COVID-19. TCRdb re-derived calls from the 5' RACE reads in MiXCR, one entry per CDR3 protein. The sample carries about 440,000 distinct CDR3 sequences, roughly 20% recorded once. The sequencing sample was made of PBMCs or a T cell subset sorted from them (not recorded which). The receptors stem from an adult woman who had mild COVID-19 (a few samples of this study predate the infection). Cell type and time point are not known.

This clonotype was counted only a few times. The chain uses TRBV7-2 and TRBJ1-1; 7 bases line up with TRBD1. With V trimmed by 3 bases and J by 5 bases, 3 bases remained unmatched. Per the germline V gene, CDR1 is SGHTA and CDR2 is FQGNSA. The CDR3 runs 13 residues. Here the CDR3 DNA reads TGTGCCAGCAGCTTGCAGGGGGAGACTGAAGCTTTCTTT. It is translated as CASSLQGETEAFF.

The V gene is TRBV20-1, the J gene TRBJ2-5, with 7 positions matching TRBD2. Germline CDR1 is DFQATT and CDR2 is SNEGSKA (reference sequence). With V trimmed by 4 bases and J by 4 bases, 9 bases remained unmatched. There are 14 residues in the CDR3. CDR3 loop: CSAKSGGSGETQYF. CDR3 sequence (DNA): TGCAGTGCTAAGTCAGGCGGGAGTGGAGAGACCCAGTACTTC.

This clonotype was found a few times. The chain has TRBV5-1 and TRBJ2-7; TRBD2 agrees at 11 bases. This CDR3 has 16 residues. The ends lost 3 bases at V and 7 bases at J; junction bases unmatched: 12. Germline values: CDR1 SGHRS, CDR2 YFSETQ. Written as DNA, the CDR3 is TGCGCCAGCAGCTCTCTAACTAGCGGGAGACCCCAAGAGCAGTACTTC. This codes for CASSSLTSGRPQEQYF.

This clonotype was observed at least ten times. The chain combines TRBV5-1 with TRBJ2-3; 10 bases fit TRBD1. This CDR3 has 17 amino acids. V shed 0 bases, J shed 1 base, and the junction held 5 bases outside the gene matches. Germline V gene sequence: CDR1 SGHRS, CDR2 YFSETQ. In DNA, the CDR3 is TGCGCCAGCAGCTTGGCGACAGGGGGCGCGGGCACAGATACGCAGTATTTT. This translates into CASSLATGGAGTDTQYF.